This is a list of T cell receptor beta chains from one sample in a study of metastatic and nonmetastatic thyroid tumors. From the PCR reads, TCRdb re-called clones with MiXCR. Counted here are roughly 59,000 clones, around 15% occurring once; the ten biggest clones make up roughly a tenth. Sequences were obtained from blood. These receptors were obtained from a male donor with papillary thyroid cancer or a benign thyroid nodule (not recorded which). Some clones in this sample may be carry-over from other donors' samples. Each CDR3 is given with its conserved first and last residue. D genes are given only for firm matches. Clone size is given for some rows only: seen once, a few or many times, or a class if the clone is expanded.

>TRBV15|NA|TRBJ2-1|TRBD2
TGTGCCACCAGCAGAGAGAAAATACTAGCGGACTATAATGAGCAGTTCTTC
CATSREKILADYNEQFF
>TRBV2|many|TRBJ1-5|TRBD1
TGTGCCAGCAGTAAGACAGGGCCGGGACAGCCCCAGCATTTT
CASSKTGPGQPQHF
>TRBV5-1|many|TRBJ2-7|NA
TGCGCCAGCAGCTCCTCGGGCAACTACGAGCAGTACTTC
CASSSSGNYEQYF
>TRBV5-4|many|TRBJ2-1|TRBD2
TGTGCCAGCAGCTTGCTCGGGGGGGCAGGGGAGCAGTTCTTC
CASSLLGGAGEQFF
>TRBV7-9|many|TRBJ2-5|NA
TGTGCCAGCAGCTTAGGAACTGGGCATCAAGAGACCCAGTACTTC
CASSLGTGHQETQYF
>TRBV12-3/TRBV12-4|once|TRBJ2-1|NA
TGTGCCAGAACCAGGGACACAAACAATGAGCAGTTCTTC
CARTRDTNNEQFF
>TRBV20-1|many|TRBJ2-3|TRBD1
TGCAGTGCTAGAGATAGGCCCCGGACAGGGCAAGGGACAGATACGCAGTATTTT
CSARDRPRTGQGTDTQYF
>TRBV10-2|few|TRBJ1-5|NA
TGCGCCAGCAGGTTACAGGCTCTTCAGCCCCAGCATTTT
CASRLQALQPQHF
>TRBV6-1|many|TRBJ1-1|NA
TGTGCCAGCATAGGACCTGCCAGGAACACTGAAGCTTTCTTT
CASIGPARNTEAFF
>TRBV27|many|TRBJ1-5|NA
TGTGCCAGCAGCTCCACAAGGGGCCCTAGCAATCAGCCCCAGCATTTT
CASSSTRGPSNQPQHF
>TRBV4-3|many|TRBJ2-1|NA
TGCGCCAGCAGCCAATCAGCGGCCAATGAGCAGTTCTTC
CASSQSAANEQFF
>TRBV19|many|TRBJ1-2|TRBD1
TGTGCCAGTAGGGCATATGGACAGGGAGAGGGCTACACCTTC
CASRAYGQGEGYTF
>TRBV27|many|TRBJ2-1|TRBD1
TGTGCCAGCAGCCAAACAGGGGCTTCCTACAATGAGCAGTTCTTC
CASSQTGASYNEQFF
>TRBV6-2/TRBV6-3|many|TRBJ2-3|NA
TGTGCCAGCAGTTACTCGATTGGGGGGCAGACAGATACGCAGTATTTT
CASSYSIGGQTDTQYF
>TRBV6-5|many|TRBJ2-7|TRBD1
TGTGCCAGCAGTTACCAGACAGGGTCCCTCGAGGAGCAGTACTTC
CASSYQTGSLEEQYF
>TRBV6-2/TRBV6-3|many|TRBJ1-1|NA
TGTGCCAGCAGTTCGGACGAGAACACTGAAGCTTTCTTT
CASSSDENTEAFF
>TRBV2|many|TRBJ2-2|NA
TGTGCCAGCAGTGATACAATCGCGAACACCGGGGAGCTGTTTTTT
CASSDTIANTGELFF
>TRBV11-1|NA|TRBJ2-2|TRBD2
TGTGCCAGCAGCTCGTGGACTAGCGGGAGGGCGAGGACCGGGGAGCTGTTTTTT
CASSSWTSGRARTGELFF
>TRBV6-1|many|TRBJ1-5|NA
TGTGCCAGCAGTGAAACGTACAATCAGCCCCAGCATTTT
CASSETYNQPQHF
>TRBV6-1|few|TRBJ2-3|NA
TGTGCCAGCAGTGGCCTATCTGGAGGTGCAGATACGCAGTATTTT
CASSGLSGGADTQYF
>TRBV7-3|many|TRBJ2-5|NA
TGTGCCAGCAGCTTAGGCCCCGACATCCAAGAGACCCAGTACTTC
CASSLGPDIQETQYF
>TRBV12-3/TRBV12-4|many|TRBJ2-3|NA
TGTGCCAGCAGTTTTGTGGGGGCTCGCACAGATACGCAGTATTTT
CASSFVGARTDTQYF
>TRBV28|few|TRBJ1-2|NA
TGTGCCAGCAGCAGATCCCCCGAGTTAAATGGCTACACCTTC
CASSRSPELNGYTF
>TRBV11-1|NA|TRBJ2-2|NA
TGTGCCAGCAGCTTAGGGCAGGTAACTAACACCGGGGAGCTGTTTTTT
CASSLGQVTNTGELFF
>TRBV6-1|many|TRBJ1-5|NA
TGTGCCAGCAGTTCGATTCAGCCTAATCAGCCCCAGCATTTT
CASSSIQPNQPQHF
>TRBV7-3|NA|TRBJ2-1|NA
TGTGCCAGCAGCTTAGTGGGGGCGAGCTCATACAATGAGCAGTTCTTC
CASSLVGASSYNEQFF
>TRBV5-1|medium-sized|TRBJ2-7|NA
TGCGCCAGCAGCTTGGAGTACAGCTCCTACGAGCAGTACTTC
CASSLEYSSYEQYF
>TRBV3-1|many|TRBJ2-1|NA
TGTGCCAGCAGCCAATCCTATGAGCAGTTCTTC
CASSQSYEQFF
>TRBV4-2|many|TRBJ2-3|TRBD2
TGTGCCAGCAGCCATACTATAGCGGGGGTGGGAGATACGCAGTATTTT
CASSHTIAGVGDTQYF
>TRBV2|many|TRBJ2-5|NA
TGTGCCAGCAGTGACATTAGACAGACGCAAGAGACCCAGTACTTC
CASSDIRQTQETQYF
>TRBV10-2|many|TRBJ2-1|TRBD1
TGCGCCAGTGCGACAGGGGGCGGGAATGAGCAGTTCTTC
CASATGGGNEQFF
>TRBV20-1|many|TRBJ2-7|TRBD2
TGCAGTGCTAGAGAGGACGGTCGGGGGGGTTACGAGCAGTACTTC
CSAREDGRGGYEQYF
>TRBV10-2|many|TRBJ1-6|NA
TGCGCCAGCAGTGGGGGGCCTGATTTTGGCTCACCCCTCCACTTT
CASSGGPDFGSPLHF
>TRBV11-1|many|TRBJ2-2|NA
TGTGCCAGCAGCTCCCCGGGGTTCGCGAACACCGGGGAGCTGTTTTTT
CASSSPGFANTGELFF
>TRBV6-1|many|TRBJ2-3|NA
TGTGCCAGCAGTGAAGCTTCAGACACAGATACGCAGTATTTT
CASSEASDTDTQYF
>TRBV5-6|few|TRBJ2-5|NA
TGTGCCAGCAGCAGAGGGTCGGCGGAAGAGACCCAGTACTTC
CASSRGSAEETQYF
>TRBV7-2|many|TRBJ2-1|NA
TGTGCCAGCAGCTTAGGTTTCGAGCAGTTCTTC
CASSLGFEQFF
>TRBV14|many|TRBJ1-2|NA
TGTGCCAGCAGCCAAACACCCGGACAGTCAGGCTACACCTTC
CASSQTPGQSGYTF
>TRBV20-1|many|TRBJ1-1|NA
TGCAGTGCTAGGGGCCGTGGGACCGCCAACACTGAAGCTTTCTTT
CSARGRGTANTEAFF
>TRBV20-1|many|TRBJ2-1|TRBD2
TGCAGTGCGAGACTACTAAACCCCGGACTAGGGGATTACAATGAGCAGTTCTTC
CSARLLNPGLGDYNEQFF
>TRBV7-2|many|TRBJ1-5|NA
TGTGCCAGCAGCTTAGGAGGGCCCCCCCAGCCCCAGCATTTT
CASSLGGPPQPQHF
>TRBV13|NA|TRBJ2-7|TRBD1
TGTGCCAGCAGCTCCGCCATCACCTGTAGGGACAGGGACTACGAGCAGTACTTC
CASSSAITCRDRDYEQYF
>TRBV2|medium-sized|TRBJ1-6|TRBD1
TGTGCCAGCAGTAGACAGGGGAGTAGTTCACCCCTCCACTTT
CASSRQGSSSPLHF
>TRBV5-1|many|TRBJ2-3|NA
TGCGCCAGCAGCCCCGACACAGATACGCAGTATTTT
CASSPDTDTQYF
>TRBV20-1|many|TRBJ2-3|TRBD2
TGCAGTGCTAGGGACAGCGGGAGGACAGATACGCAGTATTTT
CSARDSGRTDTQYF
>TRBV30|many|TRBJ2-2|TRBD2
TGTGCCTGGAGTGTACTGTGGGGGGGCGGGGAGCTGTTTTTT
CAWSVLWGGGELFF
>TRBV6-1|large|TRBJ2-7|NA
TGTGCCAGCAGTGCGTACGGCTACGAGCAGTACTTC
CASSAYGYEQYF